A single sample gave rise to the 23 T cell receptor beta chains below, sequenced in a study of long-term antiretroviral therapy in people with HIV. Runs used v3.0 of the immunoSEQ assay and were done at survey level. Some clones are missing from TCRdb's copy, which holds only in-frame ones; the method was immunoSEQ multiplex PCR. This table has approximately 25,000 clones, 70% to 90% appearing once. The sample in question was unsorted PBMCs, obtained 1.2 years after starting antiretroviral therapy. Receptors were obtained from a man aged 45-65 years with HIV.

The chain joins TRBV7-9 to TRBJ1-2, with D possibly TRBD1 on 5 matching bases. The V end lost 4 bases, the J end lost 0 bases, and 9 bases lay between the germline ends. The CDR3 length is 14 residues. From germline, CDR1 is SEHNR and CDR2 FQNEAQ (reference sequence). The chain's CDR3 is CASSYGDANYGYTF. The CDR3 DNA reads TGTGCCAGCAGCTACGGGGACGCTAACTATGGCTACACCTTC. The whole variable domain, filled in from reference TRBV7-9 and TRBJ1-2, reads DTGVSQNPRHKITKRGQNVTFRCDPISEHNRLYWYRQTLGQGPEFLTYFQNEAQLEKSRLLSDRFSAERPKGSFSTLEIQRTEQGDSAMYLCASSYGDANYGYTFGSGTRLTVV.

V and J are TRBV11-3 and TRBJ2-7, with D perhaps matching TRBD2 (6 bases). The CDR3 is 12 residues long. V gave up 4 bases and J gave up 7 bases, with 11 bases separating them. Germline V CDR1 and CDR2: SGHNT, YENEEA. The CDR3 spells CASSSGVGEQYF. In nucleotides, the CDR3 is TGTGCCAGCAGCTCGGGGGTTGGTGAGCAGTACTTC.

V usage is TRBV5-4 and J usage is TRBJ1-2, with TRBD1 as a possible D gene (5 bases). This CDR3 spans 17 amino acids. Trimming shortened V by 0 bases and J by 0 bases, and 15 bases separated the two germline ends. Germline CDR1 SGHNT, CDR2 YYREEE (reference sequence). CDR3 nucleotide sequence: TGTGCCAGCAGCTTGGGAGGCATGAGGGGATCTAACTATGGCTACACCTTC. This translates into CASSLGGMRGSNYGYTF.

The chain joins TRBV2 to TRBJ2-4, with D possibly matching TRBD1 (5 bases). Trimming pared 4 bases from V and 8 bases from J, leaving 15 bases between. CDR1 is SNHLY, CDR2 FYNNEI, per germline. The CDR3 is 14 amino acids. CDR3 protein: CASSVQGAWDIQYF. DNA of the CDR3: TGTGCCAGCAGTGTGCAAGGGGCCTGGGACATTCAGTACTTC.

Written as DNA, the CDR3 is TGTGCCAGCAGCCAGGGGACAGGGGGATCCTACAATGAGCAGTTCTTC. The encoded protein is CASSQGTGGSYNEQFF. The chain employs TRBV7-9 and TRBJ2-1; TRBD1 matches 11 bases. Germline V gene lookup returns CDR1 SEHNR and CDR2 FQNEAQ (reference sequence). V dropped 5 bases and J dropped 1; count of bases not matched to a gene: 4. CDR3 length equals 16 residues.

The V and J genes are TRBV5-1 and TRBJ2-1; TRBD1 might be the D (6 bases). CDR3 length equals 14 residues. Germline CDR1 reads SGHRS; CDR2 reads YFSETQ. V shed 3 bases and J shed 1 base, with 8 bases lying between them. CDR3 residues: CASSSTGSYNEQFF. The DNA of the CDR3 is TGCGCCAGCAGCTCGACAGGATCCTACAATGAGCAGTTCTTC.

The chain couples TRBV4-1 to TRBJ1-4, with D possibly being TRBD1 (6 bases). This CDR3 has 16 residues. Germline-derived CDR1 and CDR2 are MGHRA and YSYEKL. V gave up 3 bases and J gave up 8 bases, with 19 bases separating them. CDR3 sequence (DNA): TGCGCCAGCAGCCATCCAGGGGAAGGGGTTTACGAAAAACTGTTTTTT. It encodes CASSHPGEGVYEKLFF.

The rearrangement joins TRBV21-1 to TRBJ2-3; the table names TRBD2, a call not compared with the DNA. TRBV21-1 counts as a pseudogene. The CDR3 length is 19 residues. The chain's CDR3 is CASSNGAGTSGSYGDTQYF. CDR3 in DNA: TGTGCCAGCAGCAATGGGGCCGGGACTAGCGGGAGTTATGGAGATACGCAGTATTTT.

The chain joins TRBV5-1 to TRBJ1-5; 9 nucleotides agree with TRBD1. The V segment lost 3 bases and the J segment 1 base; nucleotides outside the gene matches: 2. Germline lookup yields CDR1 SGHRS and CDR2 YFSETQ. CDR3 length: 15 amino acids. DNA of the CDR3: TGCGCCAGCAGCTCCGGGACAGGGAGCAATCAGCCCCAGCATTTT. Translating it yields CASSSGTGSNQPQHF.

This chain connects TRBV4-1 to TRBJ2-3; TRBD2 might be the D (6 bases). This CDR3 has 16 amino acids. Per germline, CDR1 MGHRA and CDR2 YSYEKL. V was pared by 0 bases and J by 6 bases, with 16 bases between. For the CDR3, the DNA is TGCGCCAGCAGCCAAGATGTCGGGGCAGGGAGGGATACGCAGTATTTT. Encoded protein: CASSQDVGAGRDTQYF.

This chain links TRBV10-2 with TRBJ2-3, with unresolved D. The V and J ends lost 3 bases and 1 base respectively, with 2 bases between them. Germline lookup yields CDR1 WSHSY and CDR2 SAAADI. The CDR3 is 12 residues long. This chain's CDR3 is CASSDGTDTQYF. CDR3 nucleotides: TGCGCCAGCAGTGACGGCACAGATACGCAGTATTTT.

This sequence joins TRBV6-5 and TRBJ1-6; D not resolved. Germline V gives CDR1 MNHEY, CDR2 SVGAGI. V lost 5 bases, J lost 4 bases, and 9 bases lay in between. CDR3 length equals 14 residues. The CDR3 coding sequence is TGTGCCAGCAGTCGGACGGTTTATAATTCACCCCTCCACTTT. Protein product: CASSRTVYNSPLHF.

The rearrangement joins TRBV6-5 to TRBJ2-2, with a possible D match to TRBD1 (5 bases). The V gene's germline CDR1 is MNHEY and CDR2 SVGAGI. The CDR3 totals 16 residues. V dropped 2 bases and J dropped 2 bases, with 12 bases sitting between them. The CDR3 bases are TGTGCCAGCAGTTACCGGTCGACAGTTAACACCGGGGAGCTGTTTTTT. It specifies CASSYRSTVNTGELFF.

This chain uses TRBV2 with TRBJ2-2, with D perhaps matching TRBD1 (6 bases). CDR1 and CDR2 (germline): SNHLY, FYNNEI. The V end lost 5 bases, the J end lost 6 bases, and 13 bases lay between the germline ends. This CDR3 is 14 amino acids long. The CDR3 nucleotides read TGTGCCAGCAGTACAGGGTTCGGGTCCGGGGAGCTGTTTTTT. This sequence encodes CASSTGFGSGELFF.

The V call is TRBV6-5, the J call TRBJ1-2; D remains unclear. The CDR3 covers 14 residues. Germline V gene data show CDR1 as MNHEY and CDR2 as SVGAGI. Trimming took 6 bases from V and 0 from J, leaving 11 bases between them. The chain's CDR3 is CASSLTDTNYGYTF. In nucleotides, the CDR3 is TGTGCCAGCAGCCTAACCGACACTAACTATGGCTACACCTTC.

The CDR3 here is CASSFRDRGQGGELFF. In nucleotides, the CDR3 is TGCGCCAGCAGCTTCCGGGACAGGGGGCAAGGCGGGGAGCTGTTTTTT. The genes are TRBV5-1 and TRBJ2-2; the match to TRBD1 covers 12 bases. This CDR3 spans 16 amino acids. From germline, CDR1 is SGHRS and CDR2 YFSETQ. J gave up 7 bases and V 2 bases, and 6 bases lay outside the gene matches.

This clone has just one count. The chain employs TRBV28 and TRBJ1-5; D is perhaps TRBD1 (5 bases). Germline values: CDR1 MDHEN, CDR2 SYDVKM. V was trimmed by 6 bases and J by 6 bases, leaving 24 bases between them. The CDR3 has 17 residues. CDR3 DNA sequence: TGTGCCAGCAGCCAGGGATCTAGGTCCTGGTTGGGTCAGCCCCAGCATTTT. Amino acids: CASSQGSRSWLGQPQHF.

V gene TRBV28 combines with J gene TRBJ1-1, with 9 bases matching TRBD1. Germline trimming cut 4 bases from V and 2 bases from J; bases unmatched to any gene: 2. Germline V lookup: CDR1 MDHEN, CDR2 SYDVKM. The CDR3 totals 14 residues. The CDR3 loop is CASSWDRVNTEAFF. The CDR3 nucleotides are TGTGCCAGCAGTTGGGACAGGGTAAACACTGAAGCTTTCTTT.

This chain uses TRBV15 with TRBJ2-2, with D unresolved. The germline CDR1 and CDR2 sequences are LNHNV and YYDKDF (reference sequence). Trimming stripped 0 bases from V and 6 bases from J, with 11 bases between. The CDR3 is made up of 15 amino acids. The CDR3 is CATSREPGLSGELFF. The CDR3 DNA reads TGTGCCACCAGCAGAGAACCAGGTCTCTCCGGGGAGCTGTTTTTT.

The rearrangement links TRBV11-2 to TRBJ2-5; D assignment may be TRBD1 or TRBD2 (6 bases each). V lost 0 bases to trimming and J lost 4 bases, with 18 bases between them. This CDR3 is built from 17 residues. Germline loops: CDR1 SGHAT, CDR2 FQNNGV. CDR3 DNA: TGTGCCAGCAGCTTAGACGCGGACAGCCTGGGAGGAGAGACCCAGTACTTC. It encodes CASSLDADSLGGETQYF. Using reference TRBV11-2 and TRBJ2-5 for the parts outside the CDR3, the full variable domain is EAGVAQSPRYKIIEKRQSVAFWCNPISGHATLYWYQQILGQGPKLLIQFQNNGVVDDSQLPKDRFSAERLKGVDSTLKIQPAKLEDSAVYLCASSLDADSLGGETQYFGPGTRLLVL.

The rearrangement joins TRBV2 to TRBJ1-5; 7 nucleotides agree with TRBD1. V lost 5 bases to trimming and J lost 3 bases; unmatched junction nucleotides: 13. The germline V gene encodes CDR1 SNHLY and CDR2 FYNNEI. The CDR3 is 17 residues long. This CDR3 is CASSYSKPGQINQPQHF. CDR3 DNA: TGTGCCAGCAGTTACTCAAAACCGGGACAGATCAATCAGCCCCAGCATTTT. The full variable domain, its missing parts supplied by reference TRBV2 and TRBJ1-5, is EPEVTQTPSHQVTQMGQEVILRCVPISNHLYFYWYRQILGQKVEFLVSFYNNEISEKSEIFDDQFSVERPDGSNFTLKIRSTKLEDSAMYFCASSYSKPGQINQPQHFGDGTRLSIL.

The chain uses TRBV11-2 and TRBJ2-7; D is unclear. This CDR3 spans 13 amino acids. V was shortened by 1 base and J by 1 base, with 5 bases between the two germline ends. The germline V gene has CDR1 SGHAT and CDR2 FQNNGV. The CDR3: CASSLVQSYEQYF. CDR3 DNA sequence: TGTGCCAGCAGCTTAGTCCAGTCCTACGAGCAGTACTTC.

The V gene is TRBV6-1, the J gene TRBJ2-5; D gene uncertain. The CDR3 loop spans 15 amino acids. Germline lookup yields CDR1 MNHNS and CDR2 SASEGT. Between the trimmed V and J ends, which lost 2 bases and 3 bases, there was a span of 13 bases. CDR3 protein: CASSETPWFKETQYF. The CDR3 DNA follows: TGTGCCAGCAGTGAAACACCCTGGTTTAAAGAGACCCAGTACTTC.